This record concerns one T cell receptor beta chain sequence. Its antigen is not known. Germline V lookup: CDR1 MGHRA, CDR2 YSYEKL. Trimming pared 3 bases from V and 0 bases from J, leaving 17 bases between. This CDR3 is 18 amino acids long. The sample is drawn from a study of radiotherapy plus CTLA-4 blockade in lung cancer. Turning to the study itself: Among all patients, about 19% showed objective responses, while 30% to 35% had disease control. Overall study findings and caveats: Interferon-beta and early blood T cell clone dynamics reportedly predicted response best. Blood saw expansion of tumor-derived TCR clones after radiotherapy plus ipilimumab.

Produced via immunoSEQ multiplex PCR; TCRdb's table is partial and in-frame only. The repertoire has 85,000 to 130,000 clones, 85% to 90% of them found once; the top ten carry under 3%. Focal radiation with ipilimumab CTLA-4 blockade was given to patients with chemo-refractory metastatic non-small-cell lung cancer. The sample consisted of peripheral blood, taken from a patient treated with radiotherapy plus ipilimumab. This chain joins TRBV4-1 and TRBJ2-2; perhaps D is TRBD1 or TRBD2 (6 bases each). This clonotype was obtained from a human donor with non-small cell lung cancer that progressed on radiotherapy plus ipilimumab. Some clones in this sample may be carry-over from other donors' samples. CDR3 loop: CASSQLKGGPANTGELFF. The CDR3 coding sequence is TGCGCCAGCAGCCAGTTAAAAGGGGGGCCGGCGAACACCGGGGAGCTGTTTTTT.